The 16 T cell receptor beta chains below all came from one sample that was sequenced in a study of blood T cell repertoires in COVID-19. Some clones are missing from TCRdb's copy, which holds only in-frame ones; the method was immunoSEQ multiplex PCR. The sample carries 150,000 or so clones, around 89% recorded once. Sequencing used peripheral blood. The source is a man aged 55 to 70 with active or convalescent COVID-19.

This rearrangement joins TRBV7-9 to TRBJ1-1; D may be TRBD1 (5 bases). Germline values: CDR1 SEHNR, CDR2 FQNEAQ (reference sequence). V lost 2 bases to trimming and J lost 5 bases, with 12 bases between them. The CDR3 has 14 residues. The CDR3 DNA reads TGTGCCAGCAGCTTATCGGGGGGACCGACTGAAGCTTTCTTT. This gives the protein CASSLSGGPTEAFF.

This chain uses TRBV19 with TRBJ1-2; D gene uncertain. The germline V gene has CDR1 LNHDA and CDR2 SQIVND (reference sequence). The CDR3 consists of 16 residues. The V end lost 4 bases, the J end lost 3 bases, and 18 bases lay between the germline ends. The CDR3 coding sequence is TGTGCCAGTAGTACGACCCTTAACAGTGCTTACTATGGCTACACCTTC. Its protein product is CASSTTLNSAYYGYTF.

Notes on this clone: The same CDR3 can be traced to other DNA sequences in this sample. The CDR3 DNA sequence: TGCGCCAGCAGCCAAGGCTCTAGCGGGAGGAACACCGGGGAGCTGTTTTTT. It yields the protein CASSQGSSGRNTGELFF. The chain combines TRBV4-3 with TRBJ2-2, with 10 bases matching TRBD2. Germline trimming cut 1 base from V and 1 base from J; bases unmatched to any gene: 3. The CDR3 is made up of 17 amino acids. Germline CDR1 and CDR2: LGHNA and YSLEER.

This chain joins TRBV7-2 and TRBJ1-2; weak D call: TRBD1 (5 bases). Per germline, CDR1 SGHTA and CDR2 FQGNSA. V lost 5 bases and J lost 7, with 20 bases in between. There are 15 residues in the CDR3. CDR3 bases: TGTGCCAGCAGCCCTAACCCGACAGTAGTTGCTGGCTACACCTTC. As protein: CASSPNPTVVAGYTF.

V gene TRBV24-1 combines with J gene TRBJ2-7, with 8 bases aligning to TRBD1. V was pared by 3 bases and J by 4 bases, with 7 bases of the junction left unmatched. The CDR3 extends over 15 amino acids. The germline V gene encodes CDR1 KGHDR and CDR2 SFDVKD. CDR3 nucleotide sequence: TGTGCCACCAGTGATGCTAACAGACAGGGGTACGAGCAGTACTTC. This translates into CATSDANRQGYEQYF.

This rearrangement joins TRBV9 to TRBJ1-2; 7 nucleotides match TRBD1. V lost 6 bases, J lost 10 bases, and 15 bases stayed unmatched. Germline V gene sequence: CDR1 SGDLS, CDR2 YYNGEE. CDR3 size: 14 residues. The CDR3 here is CASTPGQGDFVYTF. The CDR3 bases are TGTGCCAGCACCCCTGGGCAGGGGGATTTTGTCTACACCTTC.

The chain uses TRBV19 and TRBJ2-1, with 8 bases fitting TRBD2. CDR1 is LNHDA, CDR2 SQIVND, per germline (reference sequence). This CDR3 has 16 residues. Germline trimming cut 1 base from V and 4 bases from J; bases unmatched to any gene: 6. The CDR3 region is CASSIGVAGLYNEQFF. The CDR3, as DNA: TGTGCCAGTAGTATAGGGGTAGCGGGGCTATACAATGAGCAGTTCTTC.

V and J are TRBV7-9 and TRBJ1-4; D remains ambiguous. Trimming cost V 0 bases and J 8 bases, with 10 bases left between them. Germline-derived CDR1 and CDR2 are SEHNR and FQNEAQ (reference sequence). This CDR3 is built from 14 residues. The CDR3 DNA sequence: TGTGCCAGCAGCTTAGCTGAGCAGCGGGAAAAACTGTTTTTT. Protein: CASSLAEQREKLFF. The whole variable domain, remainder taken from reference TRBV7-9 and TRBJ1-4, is DTGVSQNPRHKITKRGQNVTFRCDPISEHNRLYWYRQTLGQGPEFLTYFQNEAQLEKSRLLSDRFSAERPKGSFSTLEIQRTEQGDSAMYLCASSLAEQREKLFFGSGTQLSVL.

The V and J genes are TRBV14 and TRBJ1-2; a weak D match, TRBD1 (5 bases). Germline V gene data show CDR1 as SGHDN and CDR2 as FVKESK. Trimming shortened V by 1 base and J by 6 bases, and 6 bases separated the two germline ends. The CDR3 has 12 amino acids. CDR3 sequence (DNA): TGTGCCAGCAGCCAAGGACAGAATGGCTACACCTTC. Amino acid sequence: CASSQGQNGYTF.

The CDR3 DNA sequence: TGTGCCAGCTCCAGTCCTACAGGGAGAGGTGAAGCTTTCTTT. Translation gives CASSSPTGRGEAFF. The chain combines TRBV18 with TRBJ1-1, with D perhaps matching TRBD1 (6 bases). Trimming stripped 6 bases from V and 7 bases from J, with 18 bases between. Germline lookup yields CDR1 KGHSH and CDR2 LQKENI. The length of the CDR3 is 14 residues.

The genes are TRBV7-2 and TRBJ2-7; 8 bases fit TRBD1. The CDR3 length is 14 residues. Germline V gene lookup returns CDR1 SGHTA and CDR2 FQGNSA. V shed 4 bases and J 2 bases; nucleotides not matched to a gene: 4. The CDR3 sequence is CASSSGQGPYEQYF. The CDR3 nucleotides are TGTGCCAGCAGCTCCGGACAGGGCCCCTACGAGCAGTACTTC.

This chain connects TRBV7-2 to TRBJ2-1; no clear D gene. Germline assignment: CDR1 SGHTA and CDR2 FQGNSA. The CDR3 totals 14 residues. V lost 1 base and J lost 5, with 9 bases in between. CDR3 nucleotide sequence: TGTGCCAGCAGCTTAGTCTCCAGGAACAATGAGCAGTTCTTC. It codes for CASSLVSRNNEQFF. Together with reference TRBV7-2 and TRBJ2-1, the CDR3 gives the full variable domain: GAGVSQSPSNKVTEKGKDVELRCDPISGHTALYWYRQSLGQGLEFLIYFQGNSAPDKSGLPSDRFSAERTGGSVSTLTIQRTQQEDSAVYLCASSLVSRNNEQFFGPGTRLTVL.

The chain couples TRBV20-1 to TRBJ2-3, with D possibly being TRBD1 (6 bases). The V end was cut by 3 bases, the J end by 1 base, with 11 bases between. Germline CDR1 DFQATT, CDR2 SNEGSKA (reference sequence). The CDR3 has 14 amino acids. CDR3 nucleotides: TGCAGTGCTAGTAACAGGGTGGGCACAGATACGCAGTATTTT. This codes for CSASNRVGTDTQYF.

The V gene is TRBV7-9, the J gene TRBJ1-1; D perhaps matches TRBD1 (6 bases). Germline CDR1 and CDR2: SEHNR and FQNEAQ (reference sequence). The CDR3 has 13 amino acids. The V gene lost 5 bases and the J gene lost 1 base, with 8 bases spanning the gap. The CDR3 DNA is TGTGCCAGCAGCCGGACAGCGAACACTGAAGCTTTCTTT. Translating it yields CASSRTANTEAFF.

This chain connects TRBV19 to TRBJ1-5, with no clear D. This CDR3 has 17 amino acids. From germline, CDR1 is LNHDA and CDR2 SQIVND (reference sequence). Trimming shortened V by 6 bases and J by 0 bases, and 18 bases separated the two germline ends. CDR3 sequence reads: CASSPKRSGNSNQPQHF. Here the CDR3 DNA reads TGTGCCAGTAGCCCTAAGAGGTCGGGGAATAGCAATCAGCCCCAGCATTTT. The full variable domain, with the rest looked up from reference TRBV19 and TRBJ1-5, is DGGITQSPKYLFRKEGQNVTLSCEQNLNHDAMYWYRQDPGQGLRLIYYSQIVNDFQKGDIAEGYSVSREKKESFPLTVTSAQKNPTAFYLCASSPKRSGNSNQPQHFGDGTRLSIL.

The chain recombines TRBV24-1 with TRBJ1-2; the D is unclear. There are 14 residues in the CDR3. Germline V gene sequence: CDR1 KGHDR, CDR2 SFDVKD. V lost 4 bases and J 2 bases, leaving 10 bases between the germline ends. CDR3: CATSETNKNYGYTF. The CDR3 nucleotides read TGTGCCACCAGTGAAACCAACAAAAACTATGGCTACACCTTC.